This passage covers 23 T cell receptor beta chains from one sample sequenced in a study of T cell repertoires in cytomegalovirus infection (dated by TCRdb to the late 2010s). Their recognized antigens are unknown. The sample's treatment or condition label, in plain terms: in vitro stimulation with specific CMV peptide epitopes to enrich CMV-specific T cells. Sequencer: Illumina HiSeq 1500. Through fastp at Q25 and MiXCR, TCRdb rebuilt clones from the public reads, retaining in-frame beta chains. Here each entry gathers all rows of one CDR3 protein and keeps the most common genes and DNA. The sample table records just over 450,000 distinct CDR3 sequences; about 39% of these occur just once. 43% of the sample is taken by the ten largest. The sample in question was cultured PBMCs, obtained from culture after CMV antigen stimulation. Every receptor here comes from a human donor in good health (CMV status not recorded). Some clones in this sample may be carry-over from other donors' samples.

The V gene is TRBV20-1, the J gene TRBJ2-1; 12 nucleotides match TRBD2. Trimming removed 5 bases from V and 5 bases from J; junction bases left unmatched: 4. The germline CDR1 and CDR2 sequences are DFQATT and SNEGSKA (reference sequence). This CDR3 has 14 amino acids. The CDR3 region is CSAETSGSNNEQFF. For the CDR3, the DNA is TGCAGTGCTGAGACTAGCGGGAGCAACAATGAGCAGTTCTTC.

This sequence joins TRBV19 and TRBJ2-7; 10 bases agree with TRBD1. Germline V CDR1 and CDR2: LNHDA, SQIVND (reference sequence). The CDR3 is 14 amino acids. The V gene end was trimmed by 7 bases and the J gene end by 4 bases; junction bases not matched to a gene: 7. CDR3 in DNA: TGTGCCAGTAACGCGGGACAGGGGCAATACGAGCAGTACTTC. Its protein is CASNAGQGQYEQYF.

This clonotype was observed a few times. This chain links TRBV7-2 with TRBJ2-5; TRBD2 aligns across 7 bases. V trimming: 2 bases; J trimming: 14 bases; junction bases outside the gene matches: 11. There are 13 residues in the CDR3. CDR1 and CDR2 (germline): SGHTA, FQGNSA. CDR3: CASSLITGGGVYF. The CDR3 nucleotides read TGTGCCAGCAGCTTAATAACCGGGGGAGGGGTTTACTTC.

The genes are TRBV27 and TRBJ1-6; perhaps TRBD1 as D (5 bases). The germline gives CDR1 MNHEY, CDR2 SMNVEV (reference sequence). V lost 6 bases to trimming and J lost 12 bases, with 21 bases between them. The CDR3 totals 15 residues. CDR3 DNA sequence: TGTGCCAGCAGCCCCATCGGGACCCTGAGACGACCCCTCCACTTT. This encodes CASSPIGTLRRPLHF.

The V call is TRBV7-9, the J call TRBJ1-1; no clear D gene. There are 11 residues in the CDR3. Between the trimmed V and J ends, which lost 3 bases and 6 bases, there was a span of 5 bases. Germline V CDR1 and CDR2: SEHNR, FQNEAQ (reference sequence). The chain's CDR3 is CASSFMPEAFF. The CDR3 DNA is TGTGCCAGCAGCTTTATGCCTGAAGCTTTCTTT.

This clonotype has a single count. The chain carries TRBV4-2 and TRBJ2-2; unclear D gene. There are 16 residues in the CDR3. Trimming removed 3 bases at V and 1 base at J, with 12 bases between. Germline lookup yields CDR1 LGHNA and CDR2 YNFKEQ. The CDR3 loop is CASSQGTRKNTGELFF. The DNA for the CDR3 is TGTGCCAGCAGCCAGGGTACGCGGAAGAACACCGGGGAGCTGTTTTTT.

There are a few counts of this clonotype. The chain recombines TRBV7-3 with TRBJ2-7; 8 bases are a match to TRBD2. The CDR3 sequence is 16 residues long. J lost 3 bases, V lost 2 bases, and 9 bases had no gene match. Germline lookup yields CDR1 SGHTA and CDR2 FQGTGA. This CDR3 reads CASSLFTGGSFYEQYF. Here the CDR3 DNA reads TGTGCCAGCAGCTTATTTACGGGAGGGAGCTTCTACGAGCAGTACTTC.

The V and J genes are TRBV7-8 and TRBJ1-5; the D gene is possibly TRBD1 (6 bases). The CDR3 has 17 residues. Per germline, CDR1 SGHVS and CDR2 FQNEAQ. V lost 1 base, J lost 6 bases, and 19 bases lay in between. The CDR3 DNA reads TGTGCCAGCAGCTTAGTTGTGCCAGGGGTCTTTTCTCAGCCCCAGCATTTT. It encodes CASSLVVPGVFSQPQHF.

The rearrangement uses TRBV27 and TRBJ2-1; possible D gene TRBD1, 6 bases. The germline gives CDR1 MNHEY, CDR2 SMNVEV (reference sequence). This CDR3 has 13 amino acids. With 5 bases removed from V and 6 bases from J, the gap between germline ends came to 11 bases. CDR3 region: CASSIGQFNEQFF. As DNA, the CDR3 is TGTGCCAGCAGTATAGGACAGTTCAATGAGCAGTTCTTC.

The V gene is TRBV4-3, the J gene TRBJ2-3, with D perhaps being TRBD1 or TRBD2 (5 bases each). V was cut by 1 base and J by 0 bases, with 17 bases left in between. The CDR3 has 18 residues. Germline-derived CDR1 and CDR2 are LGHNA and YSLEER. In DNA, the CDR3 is TGCGCCAGCAGCCAAGCCAAAACCGGGGACCATAGCACAGATACGCAGTATTTT. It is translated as CASSQAKTGDHSTDTQYF.

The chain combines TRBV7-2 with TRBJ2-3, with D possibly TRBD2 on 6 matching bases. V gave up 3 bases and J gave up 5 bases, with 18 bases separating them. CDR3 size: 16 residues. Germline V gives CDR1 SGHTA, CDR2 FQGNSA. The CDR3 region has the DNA TGTGCCAGCAGCTTGACGTTAGGGGCTAGCGAAGATACGCAGTATTTT. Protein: CASSLTLGASEDTQYF.

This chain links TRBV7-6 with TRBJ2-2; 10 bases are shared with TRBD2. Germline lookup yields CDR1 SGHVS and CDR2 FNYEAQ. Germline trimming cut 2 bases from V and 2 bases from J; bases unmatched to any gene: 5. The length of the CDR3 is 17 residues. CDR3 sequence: CASSLPSGSLNTGELFF. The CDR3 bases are TGTGCCAGCAGCTTACCTAGCGGGAGCCTAAACACCGGGGAGCTGTTTTTT. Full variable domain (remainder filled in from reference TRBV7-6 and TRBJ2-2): GAGVSQSPRYKVTKRGQDVALRCDPISGHVSLYWYRQALGQGPEFLTYFNYEAQQDKSGLPNDRFSAERPEGSISTLTIQRTEQRDSAMYRCASSLPSGSLNTGELFFGEGSRLTVL.

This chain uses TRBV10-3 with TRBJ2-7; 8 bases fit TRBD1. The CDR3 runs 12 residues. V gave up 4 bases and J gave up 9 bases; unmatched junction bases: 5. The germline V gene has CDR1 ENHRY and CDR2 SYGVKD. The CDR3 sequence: CAISGQGARQYF. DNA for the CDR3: TGTGCCATCAGTGGGCAGGGGGCGAGGCAGTACTTC.

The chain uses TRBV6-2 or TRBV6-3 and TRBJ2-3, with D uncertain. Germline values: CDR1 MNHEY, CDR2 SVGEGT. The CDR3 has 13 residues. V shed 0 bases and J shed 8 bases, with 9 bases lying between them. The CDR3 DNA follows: TGTGCCAGCAGTTACTCGAAAGTTGGTACGCAGTATTTT. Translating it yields CASSYSKVGTQYF.

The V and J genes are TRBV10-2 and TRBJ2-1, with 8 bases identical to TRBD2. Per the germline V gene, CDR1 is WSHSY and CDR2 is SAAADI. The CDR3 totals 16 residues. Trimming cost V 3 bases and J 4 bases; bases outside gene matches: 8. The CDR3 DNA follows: TGCGCCAGCAGTGACCCCCGGGGGGGGTTTTACAATGAGCAGTTCTTC. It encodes CASSDPRGGFYNEQFF.

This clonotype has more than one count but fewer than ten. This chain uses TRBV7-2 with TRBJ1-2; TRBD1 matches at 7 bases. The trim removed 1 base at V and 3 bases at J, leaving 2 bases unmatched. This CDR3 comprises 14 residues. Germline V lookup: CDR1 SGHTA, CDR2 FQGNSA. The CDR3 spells CASSLGQGHYGYTF. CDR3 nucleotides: TGTGCCAGCAGCTTAGGACAGGGCCACTATGGCTACACCTTC.

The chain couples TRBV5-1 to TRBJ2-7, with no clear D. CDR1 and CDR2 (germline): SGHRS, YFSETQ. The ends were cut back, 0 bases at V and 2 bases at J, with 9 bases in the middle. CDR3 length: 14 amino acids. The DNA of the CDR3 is TGCGCCAGCAGCTTGGAGGTAGTCCCCTACGAGCAGTACTTC. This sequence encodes CASSLEVVPYEQYF.

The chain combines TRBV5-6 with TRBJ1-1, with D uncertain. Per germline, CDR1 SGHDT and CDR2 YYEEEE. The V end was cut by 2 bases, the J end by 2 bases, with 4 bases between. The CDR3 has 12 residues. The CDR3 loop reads CASSFYNTEAFF. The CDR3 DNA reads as TGTGCCAGCAGCTTTTACAACACTGAAGCTTTCTTT. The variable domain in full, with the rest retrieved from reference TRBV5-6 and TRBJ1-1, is DAGVTQSPTHLIKTRGQQVTLRCSPKSGHDTVSWYQQALGQGPQFIFQYYEEEERQRGNFPDRFSGHQFPNYSSELNVNALLLGDSALYLCASSFYNTEAFFGQGTRLTVV.

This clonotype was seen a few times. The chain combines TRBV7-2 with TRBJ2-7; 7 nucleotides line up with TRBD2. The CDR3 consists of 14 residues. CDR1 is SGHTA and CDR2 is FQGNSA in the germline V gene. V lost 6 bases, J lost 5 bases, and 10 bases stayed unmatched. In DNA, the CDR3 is TGTGCCAGCAGTTTCTCCCCTGCGGGGGACGAGCAGTACTTC. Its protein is CASSFSPAGDEQYF.

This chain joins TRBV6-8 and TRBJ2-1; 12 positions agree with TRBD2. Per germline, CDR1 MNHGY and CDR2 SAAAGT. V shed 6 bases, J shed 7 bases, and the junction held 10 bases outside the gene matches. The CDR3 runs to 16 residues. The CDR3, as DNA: TGTGCCAGCAGCCCTCGACTAGCGGGGGACCAAAATGAGCAGTTCTTC. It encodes CASSPRLAGDQNEQFF.

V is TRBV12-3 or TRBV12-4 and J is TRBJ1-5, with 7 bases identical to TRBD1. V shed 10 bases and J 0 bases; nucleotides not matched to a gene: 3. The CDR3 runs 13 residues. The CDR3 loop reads CATRGGSNQPQHF. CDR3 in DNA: TGTGCCACCAGGGGGGGTAGCAATCAGCCCCAGCATTTT.

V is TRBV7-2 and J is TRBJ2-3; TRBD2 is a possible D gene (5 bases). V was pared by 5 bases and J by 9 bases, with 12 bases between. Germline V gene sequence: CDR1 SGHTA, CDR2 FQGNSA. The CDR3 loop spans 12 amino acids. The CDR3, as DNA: TGTGCCAGCAGCCCCCAAACGGGGACGCAGTATTTT. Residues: CASSPQTGTQYF.

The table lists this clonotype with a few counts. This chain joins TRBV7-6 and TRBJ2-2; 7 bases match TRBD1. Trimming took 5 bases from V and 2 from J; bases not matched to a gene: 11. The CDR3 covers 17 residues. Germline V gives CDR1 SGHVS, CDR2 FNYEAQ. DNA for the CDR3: TGTGCCAGCAGCCGCCAGAAGACAGGGAGAAACACCGGGGAGCTGTTTTTT. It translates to CASSRQKTGRNTGELFF.